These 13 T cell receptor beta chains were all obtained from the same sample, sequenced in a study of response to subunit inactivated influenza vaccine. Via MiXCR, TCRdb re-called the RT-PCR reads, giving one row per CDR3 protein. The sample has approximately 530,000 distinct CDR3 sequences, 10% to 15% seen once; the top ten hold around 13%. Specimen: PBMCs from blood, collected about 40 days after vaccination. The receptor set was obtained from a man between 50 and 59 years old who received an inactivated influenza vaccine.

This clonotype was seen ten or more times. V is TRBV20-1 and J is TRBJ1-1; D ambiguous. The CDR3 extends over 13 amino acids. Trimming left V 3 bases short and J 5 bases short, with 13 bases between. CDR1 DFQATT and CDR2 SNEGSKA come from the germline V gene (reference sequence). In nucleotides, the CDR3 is TGCAGTGCTAGTTCGTCGGTGGGTACTGAAGCTTTCTTT. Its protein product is CSASSSVGTEAFF.

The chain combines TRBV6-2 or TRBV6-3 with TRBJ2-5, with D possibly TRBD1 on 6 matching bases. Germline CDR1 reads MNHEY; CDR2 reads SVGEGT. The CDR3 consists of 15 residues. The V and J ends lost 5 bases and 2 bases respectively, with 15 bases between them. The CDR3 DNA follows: TGTGCCAGCAGTACCCCCGCCAGGGGTCAAGAGACCCAGTACTTC. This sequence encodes CASSTPARGQETQYF.

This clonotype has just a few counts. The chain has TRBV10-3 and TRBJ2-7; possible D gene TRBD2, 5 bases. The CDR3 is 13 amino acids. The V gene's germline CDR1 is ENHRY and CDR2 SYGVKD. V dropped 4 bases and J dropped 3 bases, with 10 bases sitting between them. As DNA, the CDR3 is TGTGCCATCAGTGTAGCACGGGACTACGAGCAGTACTTC. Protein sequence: CAISVARDYEQYF.

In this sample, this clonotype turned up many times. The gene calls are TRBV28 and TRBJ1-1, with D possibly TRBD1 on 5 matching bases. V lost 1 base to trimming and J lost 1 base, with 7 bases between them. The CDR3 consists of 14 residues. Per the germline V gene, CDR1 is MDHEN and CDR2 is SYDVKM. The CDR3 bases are TGTGCCAGCAGTTTATATCAGGGGAACACTGAAGCTTTCTTT. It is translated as CASSLYQGNTEAFF.

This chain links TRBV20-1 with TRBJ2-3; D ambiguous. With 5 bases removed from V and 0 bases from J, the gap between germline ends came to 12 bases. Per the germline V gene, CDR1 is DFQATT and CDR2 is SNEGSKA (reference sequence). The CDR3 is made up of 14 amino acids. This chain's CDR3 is CSAFRVSSTDTQYF. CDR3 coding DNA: TGCAGTGCTTTTAGGGTGTCGAGCACAGATACGCAGTATTTT.

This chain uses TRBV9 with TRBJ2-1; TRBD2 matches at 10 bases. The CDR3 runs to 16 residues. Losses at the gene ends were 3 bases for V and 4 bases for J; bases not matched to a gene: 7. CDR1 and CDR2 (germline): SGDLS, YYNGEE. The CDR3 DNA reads TGTGCCAGCAGCGACCAAGCGGGAGGGAGGTACAATGAGCAGTTCTTC. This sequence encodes CASSDQAGGRYNEQFF.

The CDR3 region is CASSLIRSSYEQYF. DNA for the CDR3: TGTGCCAGCAGCTTAATTCGGAGCTCCTACGAGCAGTACTTC. V gene TRBV7-2 combines with J gene TRBJ2-7; no clear D. This CDR3 spans 14 amino acids. Germline V gene lookup returns CDR1 SGHTA and CDR2 FQGNSA. V was cut by 2 bases and J by 0 bases, with 8 bases left in between.

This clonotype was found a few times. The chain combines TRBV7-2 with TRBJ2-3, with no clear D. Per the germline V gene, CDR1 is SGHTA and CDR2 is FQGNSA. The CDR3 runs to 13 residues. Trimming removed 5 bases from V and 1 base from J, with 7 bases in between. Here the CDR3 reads CASSTMGTDTQYF. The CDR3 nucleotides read TGTGCCAGCAGCACCATGGGCACAGATACGCAGTATTTT.

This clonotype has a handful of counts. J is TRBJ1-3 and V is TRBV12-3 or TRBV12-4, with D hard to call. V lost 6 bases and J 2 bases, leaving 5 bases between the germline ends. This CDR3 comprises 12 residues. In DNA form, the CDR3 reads TGTGCCAGCAGCCTCCCTGGAAACACCATATATTTT. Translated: CASSLPGNTIYF.

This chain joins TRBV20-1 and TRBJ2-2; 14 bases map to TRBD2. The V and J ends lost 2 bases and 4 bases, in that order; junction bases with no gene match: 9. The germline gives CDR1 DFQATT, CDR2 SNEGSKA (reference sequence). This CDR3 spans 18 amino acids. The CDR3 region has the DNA TGCAGTGCTAGAAATCAACGACTAGCGGGAGGGGTCACCGGGGAGCTGTTTTTT. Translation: CSARNQRLAGGVTGELFF.

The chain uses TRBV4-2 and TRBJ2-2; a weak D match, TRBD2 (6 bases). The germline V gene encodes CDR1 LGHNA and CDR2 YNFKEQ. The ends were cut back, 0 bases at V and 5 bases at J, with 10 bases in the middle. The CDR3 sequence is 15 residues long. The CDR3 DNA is TGTGCCAGCAGCCAAGATGTGACTAGGACCGGGGAGCTGTTTTTT. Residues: CASSQDVTRTGELFF.

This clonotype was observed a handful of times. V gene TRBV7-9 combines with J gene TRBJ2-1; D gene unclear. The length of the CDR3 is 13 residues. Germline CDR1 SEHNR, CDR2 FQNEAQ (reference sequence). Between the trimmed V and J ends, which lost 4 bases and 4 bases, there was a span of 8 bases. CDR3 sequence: CASSSPRYNEQFF. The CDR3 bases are TGTGCCAGCAGCTCCCCCCGGTACAATGAGCAGTTCTTC.

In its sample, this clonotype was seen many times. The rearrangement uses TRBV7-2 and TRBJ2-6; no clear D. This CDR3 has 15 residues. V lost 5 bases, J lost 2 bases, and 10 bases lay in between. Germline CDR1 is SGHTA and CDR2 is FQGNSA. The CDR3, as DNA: TGTGCCAGCAGCAGCCTCGGGCCTGGGGCCAACGTCCTGACTTTC. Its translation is CASSSLGPGANVLTF.